The 18 T cell receptor beta chains reported below all come from one sample, sequenced in a study of T cell responses to AZD1222 COVID-19 vaccine. Using immunoSEQ multiplex PCR, the repertoire was profiled, and TCRdb retains in-frame clones only, with some absent. The sample records some 150,000 clones, roughly 84% being singletons. The specimen was peripheral blood, collected 28 days after the second AZD1222 dose. These receptors were obtained from an adult who received the AZD1222 COVID-19 vaccine.

The chain couples TRBV5-5 to TRBJ1-1; TRBD1 is a possible D gene (6 bases). Trimming took off 4 bases at V and 0 bases at J, with 13 bases between the two ends. CDR1 and CDR2 (germline): SGHKS, YYEKEE (reference sequence). This CDR3 is 15 amino acids long. CDR3 coding DNA: TGTGCCAGCAGCCCGGGGGCAGGGCTGAACACTGAAGCTTTCTTT. Translating it yields CASSPGAGLNTEAFF.

In this sample, this clone turned up once. This CDR3 is CAIAGTGQAFF. The CDR3 nucleotides are TGTGCCATCGCCGGGACAGGACAAGCTTTCTTT. J is TRBJ1-1 and V is TRBV10-3; 8 bases fit TRBD1. The junction had 5 bases not matched to a gene; V was cut back by 8 bases and J by 9 bases. The germline CDR1 and CDR2 sequences are ENHRY and SYGVKD. The CDR3 has 11 residues.

Only a few counts were recorded for this clone. The rearrangement joins TRBV7-9 to TRBJ2-1; 14 nucleotides agree with TRBD2. Germline lookup yields CDR1 SEHNR and CDR2 FQNEAQ (reference sequence). This CDR3 region has 18 residues. Trimming cost V 4 bases and J 10 bases; bases outside gene matches: 15. The CDR3 coding sequence is TGTGCCAGCAGCTCGACTAGCGGGAGGGCCTTAGGTTCGGGAGAGCAGTTCTTC. This codes for CASSSTSGRALGSGEQFF.

In its sample, this clone was seen a few times. The V call is TRBV10-1, the J call TRBJ2-3; D uncertain. CDR1 and CDR2 from the germline V gene are WNHNN and SYGVQD (reference sequence). The V and J ends lost 3 bases and 5 bases respectively, with 3 bases between them. The CDR3 covers 11 residues. The CDR3: CASSDRDTQYF. CDR3 DNA sequence: TGCGCCAGCAGTGACAGAGATACGCAGTATTTT.

V and J are TRBV13 and TRBJ1-1; no reliable D call. CDR1 and CDR2 (germline): PRHDT, FYEKMQ (reference sequence). V was trimmed by 6 bases and J by 0 bases, leaving 8 bases between them. The CDR3 runs to 13 residues. CDR3 protein: CASSSGVNTEAFF. Here the CDR3 DNA reads TGTGCCAGCAGTTCCGGGGTGAACACTGAAGCTTTCTTT.

This clone was picked up one time. V is TRBV7-9 and J is TRBJ2-7; D is unresolved. CDR1 is SEHNR, CDR2 FQNEAQ, per germline (reference sequence). The CDR3 loop spans 13 amino acids. The ends were cut back, 6 bases at V and 0 bases at J, with 9 bases in the middle. This CDR3 is CASSRPLSYEQYF. The CDR3, as DNA: TGTGCCAGCAGTCGGCCCCTCTCCTACGAGCAGTACTTC.

The V and J genes are TRBV21-1 and TRBJ1-2; the table's D call, TRBD1, was not checked against the DNA. TRBV21-1 counts as a pseudogene. The CDR3 is 17 residues long. The CDR3 here is CASSDEAGQGRIYGYTF. For the CDR3, the DNA is TGTGCCAGCAGCGACGAAGCCGGACAGGGGAGGATCTATGGCTACACCTTC.

The chain recombines TRBV2 with TRBJ2-3; D not certain. There are 15 residues in the CDR3. Germline CDR1 and CDR2: SNHLY and FYNNEI. V was cut by 5 bases and J by 4 bases, with 16 bases left in between. The DNA for the CDR3 is TGTGCCAGCAGTCTTGCTAGAGGCGGCTCAGATACGCAGTATTTT. Its protein product is CASSLARGGSDTQYF.

In this sample, this clone turned up a few times. The rearrangement joins TRBV19 to TRBJ2-1; 11 bases align to TRBD2. Germline V gene data show CDR1 as LNHDA and CDR2 as SQIVND (reference sequence). CDR3 length equals 16 residues. V dropped 3 bases and J dropped 9; count of bases not matched to a gene: 10. CDR3 sequence: CASSIPPSGRLVEQFF. The CDR3 DNA reads TGTGCCAGTAGTATCCCCCCTAGCGGGAGGCTGGTTGAGCAGTTCTTC.

This clone has just a few counts. This sequence joins TRBV25-1 and TRBJ2-7; TRBD1 or TRBD2 may be the D gene (5 bases each). Trimming took 5 bases from V and 4 from J, leaving 9 bases between them. Germline assignment: CDR1 MGHDK and CDR2 SYGVNS. The CDR3 consists of 12 residues. This CDR3 reads CASSRWGYEQYF. As DNA, the CDR3 is TGTGCCAGCAGTCGGTGGGGGTACGAGCAGTACTTC.

This clone came up a few times. The V and J genes are TRBV7-8 and TRBJ2-3; the D gene is possibly TRBD2 (6 bases). The germline CDR1 and CDR2 sequences are SGHVS and FQNEAQ. CDR3 size: 15 residues. Trimming shortened V by 4 bases and J by 2 bases, and 13 bases separated the two germline ends. The CDR3, as DNA: TGTGCCAGCAGCTGGGCGGGAACCATCACAGATACGCAGTATTTT. It codes for CASSWAGTITDTQYF.

The gene calls are TRBV5-1 and TRBJ2-1; D gene ambiguous. The CDR3 has 12 residues. Trimming removed 0 bases at V and 7 bases at J, with 5 bases between. Germline V gives CDR1 SGHRS, CDR2 YFSETQ. CDR3 residues: CASSLVVNEQFF. CDR3 bases: TGCGCCAGCAGCTTGGTGGTTAATGAGCAGTTCTTC.

In the case of this clone: A junction boundary mismatches the germline segment, possibly from a read error. The genes are TRBV10-2 and TRBJ1-1; D unclear. This CDR3 has 12 residues. Per germline, CDR1 WSHSY and CDR2 SAAADI. The CDR3 region is CATRGVNTEAFF. The DNA of the CDR3 is TGCGCCACCCGGGGAGTGAATACTGAAGCTTTCTTT.

In the case of this clone: A junction boundary mismatches the germline segment, possibly from a read error. This chain joins TRBV29-1 and TRBJ2-2; D is unresolved. Germline V lookup: CDR1 SQVTM, CDR2 ANQGSEA. CDR3 size: 15 residues. CDR3 nucleotide sequence: TGCAGCGGTTTTACCCGTGGCAGAGGCACCGAGGAGCTGTTTTTT. Its protein is CSGFTRGRGTEELFF.

This chain connects TRBV5-1 to TRBJ2-5, with 8 bases that match TRBD1. This CDR3 contains 15 residues. V lost 4 bases and J lost 2; bases outside the gene matches: 7. Germline V gene sequence: CDR1 SGHRS, CDR2 YFSETQ. The CDR3 DNA sequence: TGCGCCAGCAGCCGCGACAGGGGTGGTCAAGAGACCCAGTACTTC. Translated, it gives CASSRDRGGQETQYF.

The V call is TRBV27, the J call TRBJ2-7; TRBD1 matches at 8 bases. V shed 5 bases and J 5 bases; nucleotides not matched to a gene: 11. This CDR3 spans 15 amino acids. Germline-derived CDR1 and CDR2 are MNHEY and SMNVEV (reference sequence). The CDR3 DNA reads as TGTGCCAGCAGTATCGGACAGGGAAAGTACCACGAGCAGTACTTC. Its protein product is CASSIGQGKYHEQYF.

The chain carries TRBV5-1 and TRBJ2-2; 11 positions match TRBD2. Germline V gives CDR1 SGHRS, CDR2 YFSETQ. The CDR3 runs 16 residues. The V gene end was trimmed by 2 bases and the J gene end by 5 bases; junction bases not matched to a gene: 5. The CDR3 protein is CASSLLAGAGTGELFF. In DNA, the CDR3 is TGCGCCAGCAGCTTACTAGCGGGAGCGGGTACCGGGGAGCTGTTTTTT.

V usage is TRBV30 and J usage is TRBJ1-1; D remains ambiguous. The length of the CDR3 is 13 residues. V lost 2 bases and J lost 1, with 8 bases in between. Germline CDR1 GTSNPN, CDR2 SVGIG (reference sequence). The CDR3 here is CAWSYLGNTEAFF. The CDR3 DNA sequence: TGTGCCTGGAGTTACCTAGGGAACACTGAAGCTTTCTTT.